Each of the 25 T cell receptor beta chains below was sequenced from the same sample in a study of molecular identifiers for immune sequencing clone quantification. TCRdb redid the calling of the PCR reads with MiXCR, one entry per CDR3 protein. The sample includes under 600,000 distinct CDR3 sequences, around 23% of them seen just once. The specimen sequenced was naive CD8+ T cells from blood, with Jurkat cell RNA spiked in. Sample subset: FACS-sorted CD8+CD4-CCR7+CD45RA+ naive T cells. The receptors come from a human donor in good health. Some libraries in this study had Jurkat cell RNA spiked in.

This clonotype was detected once. It may be a read error: a sequence one base away is much more abundant. The rearrangement uses TRBV29-1 and TRBJ2-5; D possibly corresponds to TRBD2 (5 bases). The CDR3 loop spans 15 amino acids. Per the germline V gene, CDR1 is SQVTM and CDR2 is ANQGSEA. The CDR3 bases are TGCAGCGTACCCGACTACCGAAGTTACCAAGAGACCCGGTACTTC. It yields the protein CSVPDYRSYQETRYF.

The table lists this clonotype with a few counts. In nucleotides, the CDR3 is TGTGCCAGCAGTTTGTCGGGGGTAGCCTACGAGCAGTACTTC. Protein product: CASSLSGVAYEQYF. The chain couples TRBV27 to TRBJ2-7, with a tentative D call TRBD2 (6 bases). The CDR3 covers 14 residues. V lost 3 bases, J lost 2 bases, and 11 bases lay in between. Per germline, CDR1 MNHEY and CDR2 SMNVEV (reference sequence).

This clonotype was detected only once. The conserved phenylalanine or tryptophan normally closing the CDR3 is absent here, so this likely arose from a read error. J is TRBJ1-2 and V is TRBV12-3 or TRBV12-4, with no clear D. The CDR3 has 16 amino acids. V shed 7 bases and J shed 5 bases, with 23 bases lying between them. DNA of the CDR3: TGTGCCAGCACCGTCGGGAGTCCGTTAGGCGAGTATGGCTACACCTTA. It codes for CASTVGSPLGEYGYTL.

The sample holds a few counts of this clonotype. This sequence joins TRBV15 and TRBJ2-5; 12 bases align to TRBD1. V shed 4 bases, J shed 5 bases, and the junction held 8 bases outside the gene matches. This CDR3 has 16 amino acids. Germline-derived CDR1 and CDR2 are LNHNV and YYDKDF (reference sequence). CDR3 sequence reads: CATSNIGTGGLETQYF. CDR3 in DNA: TGTGCCACCAGCAATATTGGGACAGGGGGCTTGGAGACCCAGTACTTC.

This clonotype was seen a few times. J is TRBJ1-5 and V is TRBV7-9; D not certain. The CDR3 is 14 amino acids. V gave up 5 bases and J gave up 5 bases, with 13 bases separating them. Germline assignment: CDR1 SEHNR and CDR2 FQNEAQ (reference sequence). As DNA, the CDR3 is TGTGCCAGCAGCCAGTACGGGTATGATCAGCCCCAGCATTTT. This encodes CASSQYGYDQPQHF.

The chain is built from TRBV5-1 and TRBJ2-5; D possibly corresponds to TRBD1 (6 bases). V dropped 0 bases and J dropped 7 bases, with 16 bases sitting between them. The germline V gene encodes CDR1 SGHRS and CDR2 YFSETQ. This CDR3 region has 15 residues. The CDR3 DNA is TGCGCCAGCAGCTTGGGGGACAACCATCCGGGGACCCAGTACTTC. Amino acid sequence: CASSLGDNHPGTQYF.

The chain employs TRBV10-3 and TRBJ2-7, with 10 bases fitting TRBD1. There are 16 residues in the CDR3. Germline assignment: CDR1 ENHRY and CDR2 SYGVKD. The V and J ends lost 6 bases and 5 bases, in that order; junction bases with no gene match: 13. The CDR3 spells CAISFIPGQGIHEQYF. The CDR3, as DNA: TGTGCCATCAGCTTTATACCGGGACAGGGGATCCACGAGCAGTACTTC.

The chain recombines TRBV12-3 or TRBV12-4 with TRBJ2-5; 8 bases are shared with TRBD1. The CDR3 has 14 amino acids. V lost 6 bases, J lost 1 base, and 4 bases stayed unmatched. As DNA, the CDR3 is TGTGCCAGCAGGTCTGACAGGGGCCAAGAGACCCAGTACTTC. The encoded protein is CASRSDRGQETQYF.

This clonotype was counted only a few times. V gene TRBV27 combines with J gene TRBJ1-1; weak D call: TRBD1 (5 bases). The CDR3 is 16 amino acids. Trimming took 0 bases from V and 7 from J, leaving 18 bases between them. Germline values: CDR1 MNHEY, CDR2 SMNVEV (reference sequence). The CDR3 bases are TGTGCCAGCAGTTTATCGGCCCCCCAGGGATGGGGTGAAGCTTTCTTT. It specifies CASSLSAPQGWGEAFF.

This clonotype was counted only a few times. The chain carries TRBV18 and TRBJ2-1; 8 bases agree with TRBD1. Germline trimming cut 6 bases from V and 7 bases from J; bases unmatched to any gene: 5. CDR1 KGHSH and CDR2 LQKENI come from the germline V gene. The CDR3 extends over 13 amino acids. CDR3 loop: CASSGQGLNEQFF. The CDR3 DNA reads as TGTGCCAGCTCCGGACAGGGCCTGAATGAGCAGTTCTTC.

This clonotype has a single count. The rearrangement joins TRBV27 to TRBJ2-2; 8 nucleotides align to TRBD1. This CDR3 has 14 amino acids. The J segment lost 6 bases and the V segment lost 10 bases, leaving 10 bases of the junction unmatched. In germline, CDR1 is MNHEY, CDR2 SMNVEV (reference sequence). DNA for the CDR3: TGTGCCACATACCCGACAGGGGTCGCCGGGGAGCTGTTTTTT. It encodes CATYPTGVAGELFF.

V is TRBV9 and J is TRBJ2-7; D possibly uses TRBD1 or TRBD2 (5 bases each). Germline CDR1 reads SGDLS; CDR2 reads YYNGEE. The CDR3 consists of 14 residues. Trimming took 3 bases from V and 5 from J, leaving 15 bases between them. The CDR3 sequence: CASSAAGTVDEQYF. CDR3 DNA sequence: TGTGCCAGCAGCGCGGCCGGGACGGTAGACGAGCAGTACTTC.

A word on this clonotype: This may be a read error: a much more frequent sequence differs by one nucleotide. The rearrangement joins TRBV28 to TRBJ2-5; D is uncertain. This CDR3 region has 15 residues. Per the germline V gene, CDR1 is MDHEN and CDR2 is SYDVKM. The CDR3 DNA reads as TGTGCCGGCAGTTCGACCCCCAGCGACCAAGAGACCCAGTACTTC. This sequence encodes CAGSSTPSDQETQYF.

This clonotype was observed a few times. The gene calls are TRBV20-1 and TRBJ2-3, with 10 positions matching TRBD2. The length of the CDR3 is 17 residues. V was clipped by 0 bases and J by 2 bases; unmatched bases: 8. CDR1 and CDR2 (germline): DFQATT, SNEGSKA (reference sequence). Written as DNA, the CDR3 is TGCAGTGCTAGAGATCGGGCTAGCGGGAGTTACACAGATACGCAGTATTTT. Translating gives CSARDRASGSYTDTQYF.

This clonotype has at least ten counts. J is TRBJ2-5 and V is TRBV5-1, with a tentative D call TRBD1 (6 bases). This CDR3 has 14 amino acids. Germline V gene lookup returns CDR1 SGHRS and CDR2 YFSETQ. V lost 5 bases and J 3 bases, leaving 14 bases between the germline ends. CDR3 in DNA: TGCGCCAGCAGTCTGAGAGGGGGTGAAGAGACCCAGTACTTC. Its translation: CASSLRGGEETQYF.

The chain joins TRBV27 to TRBJ2-5; D perhaps matches TRBD2 (6 bases). From germline, CDR1 is MNHEY and CDR2 SMNVEV (reference sequence). The CDR3 is made up of 16 amino acids. Trimming stripped 8 bases from V and 1 base from J, with 20 bases between. This chain's CDR3 is CASGSLGVEGQETQYF. Here the CDR3 DNA reads TGTGCCAGCGGGAGTTTGGGAGTGGAGGGCCAAGAGACCCAGTACTTC.

This clonotype occurred a few times. The V and J genes are TRBV11-2 and TRBJ2-1, with TRBD1 as a possible D gene (7 bases). This CDR3 is 17 amino acids long. Germline V gene lookup returns CDR1 SGHAT and CDR2 FQNNGV. V lost 1 base and J 3 bases, leaving 16 bases between the germline ends. CDR3 sequence: CASSLGFQGGGYNEQFF. DNA of the CDR3: TGTGCCAGCAGCTTAGGCTTCCAGGGGGGCGGCTACAATGAGCAGTTCTTC.

This clonotype has a count of ten or more. The rearrangement links TRBV7-2 to TRBJ2-5; no clear D. The CDR3 is 14 residues long. Trimming pared 1 base from V and 3 bases from J, leaving 9 bases between. Germline CDR1 is SGHTA and CDR2 is FQGNSA. CDR3 loop: CASSLVAEKETQYF. The CDR3 DNA reads as TGTGCCAGCAGCTTAGTTGCTGAAAAAGAGACCCAGTACTTC.

There are a few counts of this clonotype. V and J are TRBV12-3 or TRBV12-4 and TRBJ2-7; the D gene could be TRBD1 or TRBD2 (5 bases each). The CDR3 sequence is 13 residues long. Trimming shortened V by 6 bases and J by 1 base, and 10 bases separated the two germline ends. As DNA, the CDR3 is TGTGCCAGCAGATGGGACGGATCCTACGAGCAGTACTTC. Translation: CASRWDGSYEQYF.

A few counts support this clonotype. The rearrangement links TRBV20-1 to TRBJ2-7, with D maybe TRBD1 (5 bases). The ends were cut back, 3 bases at V and 4 bases at J, with 19 bases in the middle. CDR3 size: 15 residues. Looked up from germline, CDR1 is DFQATT and CDR2 is SNEGSKA (reference sequence). The CDR3 sequence is CSARKGRTRNYEQYF. DNA of the CDR3: TGCAGTGCTAGGAAGGGTAGGACAAGGAATTACGAGCAGTACTTC.

This clonotype was seen a handful of times. The chain joins TRBV20-1 to TRBJ2-7; D may be TRBD2 (7 bases). The CDR3 has 16 residues. The V gene lost 0 bases and the J gene lost 6 bases, with 21 bases spanning the gap. Germline CDR1 and CDR2: DFQATT and SNEGSKA (reference sequence). The DNA for the CDR3 is TGCAGTGCTAGAGATTTAGGTCGGGGGGCCCGATCCGAGCAGTACTTC. It yields the protein CSARDLGRGARSEQYF.

This clonotype was found a few times. The chain uses TRBV5-6 and TRBJ2-5; 8 bases line up with TRBD2. This CDR3 is 16 amino acids long. Germline loops: CDR1 SGHDT, CDR2 YYEEEE. After removal of 0 bases from V and 5 bases from J, the junction contained 9 bases not matched to a gene. The CDR3 spells CASSLGRAGVGETQYF. In nucleotides, the CDR3 is TGTGCCAGCAGCTTGGGTCGAGCGGGAGTTGGCGAGACCCAGTACTTC.

This clonotype was found once. The chain carries TRBV6-2 or TRBV6-3 and TRBJ2-7; tentatively, D is TRBD1 (6 bases). There are 16 residues in the CDR3. In germline, CDR1 is MNHEY, CDR2 SVGEGT. Trimming pared 0 bases from V and 1 base from J, leaving 13 bases between. Written as DNA, the CDR3 is TGTGCCAGCAGTTACTCCTGGGACATCCTATCCTACGAGCAGTACTTC. Its protein product is CASSYSWDILSYEQYF.

About this clonotype: The junction differs from germline at one of its ends, possibly a read error. The chain joins TRBV29-1 to TRBJ1-3; perhaps TRBD1 as D (6 bases). CDR1 and CDR2 from the germline V gene are SQVTM and ANQGSEA. CDR3 length equals 11 residues. CDR3 sequence: CSVEDRNAIYF. The CDR3 DNA reads as TGCAGCGTTGAGGACAGAAACGCCATATATTTT.

The rearrangement links TRBV4-1 to TRBJ2-7; D not certain. This CDR3 region has 13 residues. Germline V CDR1 and CDR2: MGHRA, YSYEKL. V was pared by 0 bases and J by 4 bases, with 7 bases between. The CDR3 DNA follows: TGCGCCAGCAGCCAAGACGAGAGATACGAGCAGTACTTC. Amino acid sequence: CASSQDERYEQYF.